The clone carrying this T cell receptor (beta chain) was observed a handful of times. The antigen is not known. The sample originates from a study of beta chain features in type 1 diabetes. Study-level results: When Type 1 diabetes patients were examined, their TCRB CDR3s proved moderately but significantly shorter in all four CD4+ subsets. The influence of HLA type on TCRB rearrangement stayed undetermined.

CDR1 and CDR2 (germline): LNHNV, YYDKDF (reference sequence). Trimming left V 0 bases short and J 8 bases short, with 8 bases between. CDR3 size: 13 residues. Reverse transcribing all isolated RNA meant expressed TCRB transcripts were sequenced. Data came from immunoSEQ multiplex PCR; TCRdb stores just in-frame clones and leaves some out. The data show 630,000 or so clones, over 12% seen once. V gene TRBV15 combines with J gene TRBJ2-1, with D tentatively TRBD1 (6 bases). The sample was naive CD4+ T cells from blood. This TCR came from a man younger than 30 with type 1 diabetes. The CDR3 here is CATSRDGGYEQFF. The CDR3 nucleotides read TGTGCCACCAGCAGAGATGGGGGCTATGAGCAGTTCTTC.